Following are 28 T cell receptor beta chains from one sample sequenced in a study of lymphopenia after photon versus proton radiotherapy. Sequencing used immunoSEQ multiplex PCR; TCRdb keeps in-frame clones, though not all of them. The sample includes 20,000 to 25,000 clones, 84% of them seen just once. The material sequenced was peripheral blood, taken from a patient treated with photon-based radiotherapy. The receptors were gathered from a woman between 50 and 59 years old with pancreatic cancer.

In its sample, this clone was seen a few times. V usage is TRBV4-1 and J usage is TRBJ1-3, with D hard to call. Germline V lookup: CDR1 MGHRA, CDR2 YSYEKL. Trimming left V 4 bases short and J 6 bases short, with 16 bases between. The CDR3 is 15 residues long. The CDR3, as DNA: TGCGCCAGCAGCCCGTTTGGGCAGAACTCAAACACCATATATTTT. Protein sequence: CASSPFGQNSNTIYF.

The sample holds a few counts of this clone. The chain has TRBV28 and TRBJ1-1; 11 bases agree with TRBD1. V lost 9 bases to trimming and J lost 1 base; unmatched junction nucleotides: 31. Germline CDR1 reads MDHEN; CDR2 reads SYDVKM. CDR3 length: 23 residues. The CDR3 coding sequence is TGTGCCAGTTACTTCAAATTAATACCGGGTAATTTGGGACAGGGGGAGAGGAACACTGAAGCTTTCTTT. Its translation: CASYFKLIPGNLGQGERNTEAFF.

The V and J genes are TRBV6-1 and TRBJ2-3, with D perhaps being TRBD1 or TRBD2 (6 bases each). V was pared by 2 bases and J by 1 base, with 10 bases between. There are 15 residues in the CDR3. Germline assignment: CDR1 MNHNS and CDR2 SASEGT. In DNA form, the CDR3 reads TGTGCCAGCAGTGAAAGGGGGGCGGGCACAGATACGCAGTATTTT. It yields the protein CASSERGAGTDTQYF.

In this sample, this clone turned up a few times. The chain is built from TRBV28 and TRBJ1-1, with 7 bases fitting TRBD1. There are 14 residues in the CDR3. CDR1 MDHEN and CDR2 SYDVKM come from the germline V gene. Losses at the gene ends were 5 bases for V and 0 bases for J; bases not matched to a gene: 3. The CDR3, as DNA: TGTGCCAGCAGTCCGGGACAGATGAACACTGAAGCTTTCTTT. Its protein is CASSPGQMNTEAFF.

The genes are TRBV30 and TRBJ2-7; 12 bases fit TRBD2. V shed 7 bases and J 3 bases; nucleotides not matched to a gene: 10. Germline assignment: CDR1 GTSNPN and CDR2 SVGIG (reference sequence). The CDR3 covers 15 residues. The CDR3 loop reads CASIPRTSGNYEQYF. DNA for the CDR3: TGTGCCTCTATCCCCCGGACTAGCGGGAACTACGAGCAGTACTTC.

V is TRBV19 and J is TRBJ1-2, with no clear D. CDR1 LNHDA and CDR2 SQIVND come from the germline V gene (reference sequence). The CDR3 is 15 amino acids. The V gene lost 1 base and the J gene lost 1 base, with 10 bases spanning the gap. CDR3 in DNA: TGTGCCAGTAGTATAGGAACTACGATTAACTATGGCTACACCTTC. Amino acids: CASSIGTTINYGYTF.

This clone was counted a few times. V gene TRBV7-8 combines with J gene TRBJ2-7; 9 bases match TRBD2. CDR1 is SGHVS, CDR2 FQNEAQ, per germline. V was pared by 1 base and J by 0 bases, with 7 bases of the junction left unmatched. CDR3 length: 17 residues. The CDR3 DNA sequence: TGTGCCAGCAGCTTAGAGGCGGGCGGGAGGGCCTCCTACGAGCAGTACTTC. It encodes CASSLEAGGRASYEQYF.

The chain is built from TRBV29-1 and TRBJ2-7; D is perhaps TRBD2 (5 bases). Per the germline V gene, CDR1 is SQVTM and CDR2 is ANQGSEA. Trimming removed 3 bases at V and 3 bases at J, with 9 bases between. The CDR3 loop spans 12 amino acids. The CDR3 loop reads CSVEEAGYEQYF. The CDR3 region has the DNA TGCAGCGTTGAGGAGGCCGGCTACGAGCAGTACTTC.

The genes are TRBV7-9 and TRBJ2-7; D is undetermined. The V gene's germline CDR1 is SEHNR and CDR2 FQNEAQ (reference sequence). Trimming shortened V by 2 bases and J by 2 bases, and 7 bases separated the two germline ends. This CDR3 is 13 amino acids long. The CDR3 sequence: CASSLRSTYEQYF. The DNA for the CDR3 is TGTGCCAGCAGCTTAAGAAGCACCTACGAGCAGTACTTC. The variable domain in full, with the rest retrieved from reference TRBV7-9 and TRBJ2-7, is DTGVSQNPRHKITKRGQNVTFRCDPISEHNRLYWYRQTLGQGPEFLTYFQNEAQLEKSRLLSDRFSAERPKGSFSTLEIQRTEQGDSAMYLCASSLRSTYEQYFGPGTRLTVT.

The V call is TRBV25-1, the J call TRBJ1-1, with TRBD1 as a possible D gene (5 bases). The germline V gene encodes CDR1 MGHDK and CDR2 SYGVNS. Trimming left V 1 base short and J 4 bases short, with 10 bases between. This CDR3 has 14 amino acids. CDR3 nucleotides: TGTGCCAGCAGTGAATGGTTCGGGGGCACTGAAGCTTTCTTT. This codes for CASSEWFGGTEAFF.

V usage is TRBV30 and J usage is TRBJ2-3; D perhaps matches TRBD2 (7 bases). This CDR3 spans 14 amino acids. Per the germline V gene, CDR1 is GTSNPN and CDR2 is SVGIG (reference sequence). The V end lost 2 bases, the J end lost 3 bases, and 12 bases lay between the germline ends. CDR3 nucleotides: TGTGCCTGGAGTTGGGGAGGGGGTACAGATACGCAGTATTTT. Its translation: CAWSWGGGTDTQYF.

The J gene is TRBJ1-1, the V gene TRBV27; 9 nucleotides line up with TRBD1. CDR1 MNHEY and CDR2 SMNVEV come from the germline V gene (reference sequence). The CDR3 sequence is 14 residues long. V gave up 6 bases and J gave up 5 bases; unmatched junction bases: 7. The CDR3 nucleotides are TGTGCCAGCAGACGAACCGGGACAGGGACTGAAGCTTTCTTT. It translates to CASRRTGTGTEAFF.

V and J are TRBV11-3 and TRBJ2-1; 9 positions agree with TRBD2. This CDR3 has 15 amino acids. Trimming at V came to 3 bases and at J to 5 bases, leaving 5 bases not matched to a gene. The germline V gene has CDR1 SGHNT and CDR2 YENEEA. The CDR3 DNA follows: TGTGCCAGCAGCTTGAGCGGGAGGAGCGACAATGAGCAGTTCTTC. It translates to CASSLSGRSDNEQFF.

The chain uses TRBV29-1 and TRBJ2-5, with D perhaps TRBD2 (7 bases). The V end was cut by 4 bases, the J end by 1 base, with 16 bases between. CDR1 is SQVTM and CDR2 is ANQGSEA in the germline V gene. The CDR3 is 15 amino acids. CDR3 sequence (DNA): TGCAGCGTTGGAAAGGGGGGGACTCGCCAAGAGACCCAGTACTTC. Its translation: CSVGKGGTRQETQYF.

This chain links TRBV28 with TRBJ2-7; TRBD2 matches 13 bases. From germline, CDR1 is MDHEN and CDR2 SYDVKM. V gave up 8 bases and J gave up 5 bases; unmatched junction bases: 9. This CDR3 is built from 15 residues. The CDR3 is CASRSLGLAGDEQYF. CDR3 DNA sequence: TGTGCCAGCCGTTCCCTCGGACTAGCGGGGGACGAGCAGTACTTC.

The CDR3 reads CAIQEGQNTEAFF. The CDR3 DNA follows: TGTGCCATCCAGGAGGGGCAGAACACTGAAGCTTTCTTT. This chain joins TRBV6-5 and TRBJ1-1; the D gene is possibly TRBD1 (5 bases). CDR1 and CDR2 (germline): MNHEY, SVGAGI. V was trimmed by 10 bases and J by 1 base, leaving 13 bases between them. CDR3 length: 13 residues.

The V gene is TRBV15, the J gene TRBJ1-5, with D perhaps TRBD1 (6 bases). CDR1 is LNHNV and CDR2 is YYDKDF in the germline V gene (reference sequence). CDR3 length: 17 residues. V lost 1 base and J 3 bases, leaving 16 bases between the germline ends. The CDR3 DNA is TGTGCCACCAGCAGAGGGCGGGAGAAGGGGGACAATCAGCCCCAGCATTTT. It translates to CATSRGREKGDNQPQHF. Full variable domain (missing parts from reference TRBV15 and TRBJ1-5): DAMVIQNPRYQVTQFGKPVTLSCSQTLNHNVMYWYQQKSSQAPKLLFHYYDKDFNNEADTPDNFQSRRPNTSFCFLDIRSPGLGDTAMYLCATSRGREKGDNQPQHFGDGTRLSIL.

The chain recombines TRBV2 with TRBJ2-1, with TRBD2 matching over 7 bases. This CDR3 is 16 amino acids long. The V and J ends lost 3 bases and 7 bases, in that order; junction bases with no gene match: 12. Germline V lookup: CDR1 SNHLY, CDR2 FYNNEI. The CDR3 sequence: CASSEIAGVGANEQFF. CDR3 DNA sequence: TGTGCCAGCAGTGAGATCGCGGGAGTGGGCGCGAATGAGCAGTTCTTC.

V usage is TRBV4-3 and J usage is TRBJ2-1; tentative D call: TRBD1 (5 bases). Trimming cost V 0 bases and J 5 bases, with 17 bases left between them. The CDR3 covers 17 residues. From germline, CDR1 is LGHNA and CDR2 YSLEER. Written as DNA, the CDR3 is TGCGCCAGCAGCCAAGATTTGAAAGGGGTTGGGGACAATGAGCAGTTCTTC. Amino acid sequence: CASSQDLKGVGDNEQFF.

V usage is TRBV11-3 and J usage is TRBJ2-3; D may correspond to TRBD1 or TRBD2 (5 bases each). The CDR3 is 15 amino acids. Per germline, CDR1 SGHNT and CDR2 YENEEA. The germline V and J ends were trimmed by 0 bases and 0 bases, with 7 bases remaining between them. CDR3: CASSLEGDSTDTQYF. The CDR3 coding sequence is TGTGCCAGCAGCTTAGAAGGGGACAGCACAGATACGCAGTATTTT.

This chain joins TRBV28 and TRBJ1-4; D ambiguous. This CDR3 is 10 amino acids long. Trimming left V 10 bases short and J 8 bases short, with 8 bases between. Germline CDR1 reads MDHEN; CDR2 reads SYDVKM. The CDR3 DNA reads TGTGCCATAGGTTGGGAAAAACTGTTTTTT. The encoded protein is CAIGWEKLFF.

The table lists this clone with a count of one. The chain uses TRBV7-2 and TRBJ2-5, with 12 nucleotides matching TRBD2. TRBJ2-7 explains the end of the DNA better; the J call may be wrong. The germline CDR1 and CDR2 sequences are SGHTA and FQGNSA. This CDR3 spans 18 amino acids. DNA for the CDR3: TGTGCCAGCAGCCGAGTGCCCCTAGCGGGAGGGCCCGGGCGCGAGCAGTACTTC. This gives the protein CASSRVPLAGGPGREQYF.

The J gene is TRBJ2-7, the V gene TRBV18; 11 bases map to TRBD2. The CDR3 has 17 residues. The germline gives CDR1 KGHSH, CDR2 LQKENI. Germline trimming cut 4 bases from V and 5 bases from J; bases unmatched to any gene: 13. The CDR3 is CASSQGGSGLAEDEQYF. In DNA form, the CDR3 reads TGTGCCAGCTCACAGGGGGGATCGGGACTAGCGGAGGACGAGCAGTACTTC.

Concerning this clone itself: At one end, the junction sequence differs from germline, possibly due to a read error. The rearrangement joins TRBV7-2 to TRBJ2-2, with D tentatively TRBD1 (7 bases). The CDR3 runs to 17 residues. CDR1 and CDR2 from the germline V gene are SGHTA and FQGNSA. CDR3 amino acids: CASSLAATGSKAGELFF. The CDR3, as DNA: TGTGCCAGCAGTTTAGCGGCGACAGGGTCCAAGGCCGGGGAGCTGTTTTTT.

The rearrangement uses TRBV7-7 and TRBJ2-5, with TRBD2 as a possible D gene (6 bases). The CDR3 is made up of 15 amino acids. Germline V CDR1 and CDR2: SSHAT, FNYEAQ (reference sequence). Trimming shortened V by 4 bases and J by 4 bases, and 16 bases separated the two germline ends. The CDR3 region is CASSSTGQEGETQYF. The CDR3 nucleotides are TGTGCCAGCAGCTCCACCGGGCAGGAGGGAGAGACCCAGTACTTC.

V is TRBV9 and J is TRBJ2-1; 10 nucleotides agree with TRBD2. This CDR3 spans 15 amino acids. Trimming removed 0 bases from V and 8 bases from J; junction bases left unmatched: 5. Per germline, CDR1 SGDLS and CDR2 YYNGEE. The CDR3 region has the DNA TGTGCCAGCAGCGTAGAAAGCGGGAGGGCGGATGAGCAGTTCTTC. As protein: CASSVESGRADEQFF. Together with reference TRBV9 and TRBJ2-1, the CDR3 gives the full variable domain: DSGVTQTPKHLITATGQRVTLRCSPRSGDLSVYWYQQSLDQGLQFLIQYYNGEERAKGNILERFSAQQFPDLHSELNLSSLELGDSALYFCASSVESGRADEQFFGPGTRLTVL.

This chain joins TRBV28 and TRBJ2-7; D ambiguous. The V gene lost 2 bases and the J gene lost 3 bases, with 5 bases spanning the gap. Germline loops: CDR1 MDHEN, CDR2 SYDVKM. The CDR3 has 12 residues. CDR3 amino acids: CASSLRGYEQYF. As DNA, the CDR3 is TGTGCCAGCAGTTTACGAGGCTACGAGCAGTACTTC.

The rearrangement joins TRBV19 to TRBJ2-5, with TRBD2 matching 12 bases. The CDR3 runs to 16 residues. The ends lost 5 bases at V and 3 bases at J; junction bases unmatched: 7. Germline CDR1 LNHDA, CDR2 SQIVND (reference sequence). CDR3 bases: TGTGCCAGTAGTCCCCAACTAGCGGGAGGAGAAGAGACCCAGTACTTC. Translated: CASSPQLAGGEETQYF.